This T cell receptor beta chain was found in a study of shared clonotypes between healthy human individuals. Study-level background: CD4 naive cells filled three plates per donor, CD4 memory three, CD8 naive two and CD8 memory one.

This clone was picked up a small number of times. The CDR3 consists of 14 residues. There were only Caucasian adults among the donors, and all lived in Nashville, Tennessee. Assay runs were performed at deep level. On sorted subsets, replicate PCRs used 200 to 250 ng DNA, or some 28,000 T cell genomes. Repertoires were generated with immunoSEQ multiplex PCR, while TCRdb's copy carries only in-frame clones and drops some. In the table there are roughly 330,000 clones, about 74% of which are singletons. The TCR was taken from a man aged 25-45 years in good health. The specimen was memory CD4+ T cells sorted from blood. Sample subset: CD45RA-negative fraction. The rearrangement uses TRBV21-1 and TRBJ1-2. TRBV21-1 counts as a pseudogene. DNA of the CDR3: TGTGCCAGCACCGCAAGGGGACGGGACTATGGCTACACCTTC. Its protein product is CASTARGRDYGYTF.